This TCR beta chain was found in a study of T cell responses to AZD1222 COVID-19 vaccine. The germline gives CDR1 SNHLY, CDR2 FYNNEI. The ends were cut back, 10 bases at V and 4 bases at J, with 16 bases in the middle. This CDR3 has 13 amino acids. This clone was recorded once. Sequencing was performed with immunoSEQ multiplex PCR; in TCRdb, only in-frame clones are kept and a portion is missing. This sample has around 96,000 clones; approximately 90% occur once, and the top ten carry 11%. V is TRBV2 and J is TRBJ1-2; a possible D gene is TRBD1 (6 bases). The clonotype was recovered from an adult who received the AZD1222 COVID-19 vaccine. Sequenced material: peripheral blood, taken 28 days after the second AZD1222 dose. For the CDR3, the DNA is TGTGCCACCAACCCGGGGGGCGTCTATGGCTACACCTTC. The encoded protein is CATNPGGVYGYTF. Full variable domain (outside the CDR3, taken from reference TRBV2 and TRBJ1-2): EPEVTQTPSHQVTQMGQEVILRCVPISNHLYFYWYRQILGQKVEFLVSFYNNEISEKSEIFDDQFSVERPDGSNFTLKIRSTKLEDSAMYFCATNPGGVYGYTFGSGTRLTVV.